This T cell receptor beta chain appears in the sequencing data of a study of T cells after yellow fever vaccination. Study overall: Those fractions that held only low numbers of cells were prepared using the SMART-Seq v4 Ultra Low Input RNA kit.

This clonotype has more than one count but fewer than ten. TCRdb used MiXCR to reprocess the 5' RACE reads, holding one entry per CDR3 protein. The table includes 300,000 to 350,000 distinct CDR3 sequences, around 8.1% detected once. Losses at the gene ends were 3 bases for V and 2 bases for J; bases not matched to a gene: 7. Germline V gene lookup returns CDR1 SQVTM and CDR2 ANQGSEA. This CDR3 region has 15 residues. This material consisted of PBMCs, taken approximately 47 days after the first yellow fever vaccination. The genes are TRBV29-1 and TRBJ2-3, with 8 bases matching TRBD2. The source is a man younger than 30 who received the YFV17D yellow fever vaccine. The CDR3 DNA sequence: TGCAGCGTTGACGGGGCTAGCGGGCTCACAGATACGCAGTATTTT. Translation gives CSVDGASGLTDTQYF.